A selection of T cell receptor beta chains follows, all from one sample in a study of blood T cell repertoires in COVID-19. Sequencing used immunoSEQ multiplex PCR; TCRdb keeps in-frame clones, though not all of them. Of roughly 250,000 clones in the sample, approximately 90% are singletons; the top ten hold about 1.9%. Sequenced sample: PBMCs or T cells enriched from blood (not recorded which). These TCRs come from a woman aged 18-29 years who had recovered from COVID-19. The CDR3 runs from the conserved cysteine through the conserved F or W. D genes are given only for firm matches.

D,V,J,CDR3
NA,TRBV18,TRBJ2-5,CASSPEIQGETQYF
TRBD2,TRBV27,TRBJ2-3,CASSSVGSAGRDTQYF
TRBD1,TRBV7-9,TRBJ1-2,CASSRPGQGNYGYTF
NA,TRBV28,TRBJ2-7,CASSFNRLYEQYF
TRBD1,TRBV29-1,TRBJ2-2,CSPRGRGLTGELFF
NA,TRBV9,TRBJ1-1,CASSVLTVNTEAFF
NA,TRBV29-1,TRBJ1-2,CSVGSRTDGYTF
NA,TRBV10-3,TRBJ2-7,CAISEQYEQYF
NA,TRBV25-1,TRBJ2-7,CASSENLLEQYF
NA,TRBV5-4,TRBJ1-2,CASSLGAGGYTF
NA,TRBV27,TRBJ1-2,CASSLWSGANYGYTF
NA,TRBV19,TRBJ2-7,CASSPTGSYEQYF
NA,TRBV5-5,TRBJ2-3,CASSPGGTDTQYF
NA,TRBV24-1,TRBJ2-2,CATSTGFAGELFF
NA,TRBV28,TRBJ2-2,CASSLTGQNTGELFF
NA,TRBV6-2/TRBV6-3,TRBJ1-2,CASSYGRYHSLVYGYTF
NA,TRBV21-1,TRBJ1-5,CASSRDRYYSNQPQHF
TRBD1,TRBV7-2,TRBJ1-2,CASSLVETGGGYTF
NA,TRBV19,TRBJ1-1,CASSAKGRGTLGNTEAFF
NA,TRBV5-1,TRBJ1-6,CASSLVRGNSPLHF
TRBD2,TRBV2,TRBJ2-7,CASSAQRDHEQYF
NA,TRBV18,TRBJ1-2,CASSPLLTATASYGYTF
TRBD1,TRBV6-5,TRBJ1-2,CASRPGTVYGYTF
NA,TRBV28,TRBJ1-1,CASSSAGGTEAFF
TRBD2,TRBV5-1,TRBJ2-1,CASSLQGTSDEQFF
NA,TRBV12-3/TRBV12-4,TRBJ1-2,CASRLRGYGYTF
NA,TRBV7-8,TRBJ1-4,CASSLGVREKLFF
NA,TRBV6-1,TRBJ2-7,CASSEVPEQYF